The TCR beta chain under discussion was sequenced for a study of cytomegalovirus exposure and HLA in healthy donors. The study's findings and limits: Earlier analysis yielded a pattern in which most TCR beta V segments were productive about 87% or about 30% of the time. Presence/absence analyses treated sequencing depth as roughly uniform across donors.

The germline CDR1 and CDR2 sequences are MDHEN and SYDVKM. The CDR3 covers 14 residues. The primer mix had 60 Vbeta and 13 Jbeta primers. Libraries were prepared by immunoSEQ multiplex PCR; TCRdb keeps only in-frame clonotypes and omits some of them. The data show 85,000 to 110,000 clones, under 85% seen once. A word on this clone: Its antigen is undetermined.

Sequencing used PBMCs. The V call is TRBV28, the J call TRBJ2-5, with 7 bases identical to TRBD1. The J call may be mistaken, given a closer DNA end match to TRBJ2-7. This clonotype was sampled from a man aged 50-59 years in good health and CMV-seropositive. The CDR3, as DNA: TGTGCCAGCAGTTTGGAACCGGGACAGCGCGAGCAGTACTTC. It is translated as CASSLEPGQREQYF.